What follows are 15 T cell receptor beta chains derived from one specimen sequenced in a study of T cell responses to AZD1222 COVID-19 vaccine. Profiled with immunoSEQ multiplex PCR; TCRdb holds only in-frame clones, not every one. Among roughly 150,000 clones listed, roughly 90% were seen once. The sample in question was peripheral blood, obtained on day 0 of AZD1222 vaccination. These receptors were collected from an adult in good health.

The chain's CDR3 is CASSEVPVSNTGELFF. The CDR3 DNA follows: TGTGCCAGCAGTGAAGTCCCCGTCTCGAACACCGGGGAGCTGTTTTTT. The chain employs TRBV6-1 and TRBJ2-2; D is undetermined. Trimming stripped 1 base from V and 0 bases from J, with 9 bases between. This CDR3 is built from 16 residues. Germline V gives CDR1 MNHNS, CDR2 SASEGT.

The chain joins TRBV24-1 to TRBJ2-2; D is possibly TRBD1 (5 bases). Trimming pared 3 bases from V and 1 base from J, leaving 8 bases between. The CDR3 covers 15 residues. Germline assignment: CDR1 KGHDR and CDR2 SFDVKD. The CDR3 nucleotides read TGTGCCACCAGTGATCAAAGGGGGAACACCGGGGAGCTGTTTTTT. This sequence encodes CATSDQRGNTGELFF.

This sequence joins TRBV4-1 and TRBJ2-2; D is unresolved. The V and J ends lost 1 base and 0 bases respectively, with 9 bases between them. The germline CDR1 and CDR2 sequences are MGHRA and YSYEKL. There are 16 residues in the CDR3. CDR3 in DNA: TGCGCCAGCAGCCAAGGGTTGGGTTCGAACACCGGGGAGCTGTTTTTT. Amino acids: CASSQGLGSNTGELFF.

The gene calls are TRBV4-1 and TRBJ2-6; no clear D gene. Germline loops: CDR1 MGHRA, CDR2 YSYEKL. Trimming removed 1 base from V and 0 bases from J, with 4 bases in between. The CDR3 has 15 residues. The CDR3 loop reads CASSQGVSGANVLTF. Here the CDR3 DNA reads TGCGCCAGCAGCCAAGGGGTCTCTGGGGCCAACGTCCTGACTTTC.

The rearrangement joins TRBV4-3 to TRBJ2-1; D not certain. V gave up 4 bases and J gave up 5 bases, with 9 bases separating them. The CDR3 is made up of 13 amino acids. Germline V gives CDR1 LGHNA, CDR2 YSLEER. This chain's CDR3 is CASSLGANNEQFF. CDR3 DNA sequence: TGCGCCAGCAGCCTTGGAGCCAACAATGAGCAGTTCTTC.

The rearrangement joins TRBV7-9 to TRBJ1-1; 7 bases map to TRBD1. This CDR3 is 15 amino acids long. Germline V gene data show CDR1 as SEHNR and CDR2 as FQNEAQ (reference sequence). With 4 bases clipped from V and 1 base from J, the junction kept 6 bases outside the gene matches. The CDR3 DNA reads as TGTGCCAGCAGCTCAGACGGGACAGCGAACACTGAAGCTTTCTTT. Translation gives CASSSDGTANTEAFF. The full variable domain, rest sourced from reference TRBV7-9 and TRBJ1-1, is DTGVSQNPRHKITKRGQNVTFRCDPISEHNRLYWYRQTLGQGPEFLTYFQNEAQLEKSRLLSDRFSAERPKGSFSTLEIQRTEQGDSAMYLCASSSDGTANTEAFFGQGTRLTVV.

This clone was counted a single time. The CDR3 region has the DNA TGTGCCAGCAAACCGACAGGGGTCACTGAAGCTTTCTTT. Translation gives CASKPTGVTEAFF. This chain connects TRBV6-5 to TRBJ1-1, with 8 bases fitting TRBD1. Germline V gives CDR1 MNHEY, CDR2 SVGAGI. This CDR3 contains 13 residues. V was clipped by 7 bases and J by 4 bases; unmatched bases: 5.

This clone was observed a single time. This rearrangement joins TRBV5-1 to TRBJ2-7; D not certain. CDR1 is SGHRS and CDR2 is YFSETQ in the germline V gene. This CDR3 has 14 amino acids. Trimming removed 0 bases from V and 0 bases from J, with 7 bases in between. CDR3 sequence: CASSLGQISYEQYF. The CDR3 region has the DNA TGCGCCAGCAGCTTGGGTCAGATCTCCTACGAGCAGTACTTC.

The rearrangement joins TRBV7-8 to TRBJ2-2; a weak D match, TRBD2 (5 bases). Trimming removed 0 bases at V and 4 bases at J, with 12 bases between. The CDR3 is made up of 16 amino acids. Germline CDR1 is SGHVS and CDR2 is FQNEAQ. CDR3 sequence reads: CASSLAVPGSTGELFF. CDR3 nucleotide sequence: TGTGCCAGCAGCTTAGCTGTCCCGGGGAGCACCGGGGAGCTGTTTTTT.

The chain joins TRBV6-5 to TRBJ2-7; no definite D call. The CDR3 covers 13 residues. CDR1 is MNHEY, CDR2 SVGAGI, per germline. Deletions cut 4 bases from V and 3 bases from J, with 10 bases between. As DNA, the CDR3 is TGTGCCAGCAGTTCACTAATTTTCTACGAGCAGTACTTC. Its translation is CASSSLIFYEQYF.

This chain connects TRBV19 to TRBJ2-6; unclear D gene. The CDR3 has 14 amino acids. Germline values: CDR1 LNHDA, CDR2 SQIVND (reference sequence). V was cut by 7 bases and J by 0 bases, with 7 bases left in between. DNA for the CDR3: TGTGCCAGTAAGAGAGGCTCTGGGGCCAACGTCCTGACTTTC. This sequence encodes CASKRGSGANVLTF.

The chain couples TRBV9 to TRBJ2-1; 7 bases are shared with TRBD2. Germline trimming cut 3 bases from V and 4 bases from J; bases unmatched to any gene: 4. Germline V gene lookup returns CDR1 SGDLS and CDR2 YYNGEE. The CDR3 extends over 14 amino acids. CDR3 sequence: CASSGAGSYNEQFF. The CDR3 DNA reads TGTGCCAGCAGCGGAGCGGGATCATACAATGAGCAGTTCTTC. The full variable domain, with the rest looked up from reference TRBV9 and TRBJ2-1, is DSGVTQTPKHLITATGQRVTLRCSPRSGDLSVYWYQQSLDQGLQFLIQYYNGEERAKGNILERFSAQQFPDLHSELNLSSLELGDSALYFCASSGAGSYNEQFFGPGTRLTVL.

This sequence joins TRBV12-3 or TRBV12-4 and TRBJ1-2, with unresolved D. The CDR3 spans 12 residues. V dropped 3 bases and J dropped 4 bases, with 6 bases sitting between them. The CDR3 loop is CASSFVGYGYTF. CDR3 DNA: TGTGCCAGCAGTTTTGTGGGCTATGGCTACACCTTC.

The V call is TRBV29-1, the J call TRBJ2-7, with D possibly TRBD1 on 6 matching bases. Trimming stripped 1 base from V and 7 bases from J, with 17 bases between. This CDR3 comprises 14 residues. Per the germline V gene, CDR1 is SQVTM and CDR2 is ANQGSEA. The CDR3 nucleotides read TGCAGCGTTGAAGTCGGGGCAGGGGCTCGTGAGCAGTACTTC. Its translation: CSVEVGAGAREQYF.

The chain's CDR3 is CASSPTSIKGGEQYF. CDR3 nucleotide sequence: TGCGCCAGCAGCCCTACAAGTATTAAAGGAGGCGAGCAGTACTTC. The chain carries TRBV5-1 and TRBJ2-7; a weak D match, TRBD2 (5 bases). Germline assignment: CDR1 SGHRS and CDR2 YFSETQ. This CDR3 region has 15 residues. V lost 4 bases to trimming and J lost 6 bases, with 20 bases between them.